In its sample, the clone carrying this TCR beta chain was seen a few times. These data belong to a study of PD-L1 blockade in urothelial cancer. Here immunoSEQ multiplex PCR was the method, and the copy in TCRdb shows in-frame clones only, minus some. The sample lists more than 90,000 clones, around 78% seen once, with approximately 8.4% in the top ten. Time point denoted: peripheral blood 6 weeks after treatment start. This CDR3 contains 12 residues. V was clipped by 1 base and J by 4 bases, with 4 bases between them. Germline CDR1 LNHNV, CDR2 YYDKDF (reference sequence). This clonotype originated in a man in his 70s with urothelial cancer. The chain is built from TRBV15 and TRBJ2-5; D remains unclear. The specimen was PBMCs, collected around atezolizumab (anti-PD-L1) treatment. The CDR3 sequence: CATSRGPETQYF. Here the CDR3 DNA reads TGTGCCACCAGCAGAGGGCCAGAGACCCAGTACTTC.